Listed below are T cell receptor beta chains from one sample, sequenced in a study of cytomegalovirus exposure and HLA in healthy donors. Data came from immunoSEQ multiplex PCR; TCRdb stores just in-frame clones and leaves some out. The data contain about 130,000 clones, roughly three quarters of them singletons. Specimen: PBMCs. The receptors come from a woman aged 55-69 years in good health and CMV-seronegative. Each CDR3 is given with its conserved first and last residue. The D gene is left open where the match is weak. Size tells how often a clone was seen (once, few, many) or the class of an expanded clone, and some rows leave it out.

j_call: TRBJ2-7; clone_size: NA; v_call: TRBV2; d_call: NA; cdr3_nt: TGTGCCAGCAGTCTCCTAGTTGGCTTCCCCTACGAGCAGTACTTC; cdr3_aa: CASSLLVGFPYEQYF
j_call: TRBJ1-1; clone_size: NA; v_call: TRBV6-1; d_call: NA; cdr3_nt: TGTGCCACCATGGCACGGGGGAGTAACACTGAAGCTTTCTTT; cdr3_aa: CATMARGSNTEAFF
j_call: TRBJ2-3; clone_size: NA; v_call: TRBV6-5; d_call: NA; cdr3_nt: TGTGCCAGCAGTTACTCTGGCAGGGGCACAGATACGCAGTATTTT; cdr3_aa: CASSYSGRGTDTQYF
j_call: TRBJ1-3; clone_size: NA; v_call: TRBV10-3; d_call: TRBD1; cdr3_nt: TGTGCCATCTCCGGGACAGGGGTCGGAAACACCATATATTTT; cdr3_aa: CAISGTGVGNTIYF
j_call: TRBJ2-1; clone_size: few; v_call: TRBV15; d_call: TRBD2; cdr3_nt: TGTGCCACCCGCGGGGGGGCCTCTTATGGCTCCTACAATGAGCAGTTCTTC; cdr3_aa: CATRGGASYGSYNEQFF
j_call: TRBJ2-5; clone_size: NA; v_call: TRBV7-8; d_call: TRBD1; cdr3_nt: TGTGCCAGCAGCTGGCCGGGACAGGGCGCGGAGACCCAGTACTTC; cdr3_aa: CASSWPGQGAETQYF
j_call: TRBJ1-2; clone_size: NA; v_call: TRBV15; d_call: TRBD1; cdr3_nt: TGTGCCACCAGCAGACTCCGGGACAGCACTGGCTACACCTTC; cdr3_aa: CATSRLRDSTGYTF
j_call: TRBJ1-2; clone_size: NA; v_call: TRBV9; d_call: NA; cdr3_nt: TGTGCCAGCACCGATTCCAGGCGGGGCTATGGCTACACCTTC; cdr3_aa: CASTDSRRGYGYTF
j_call: TRBJ1-1; clone_size: few; v_call: TRBV18; d_call: TRBD1; cdr3_nt: TGTGCCAGCTCCCCGAATCGACAGGGGGCTGAAGCTTTCTTT; cdr3_aa: CASSPNRQGAEAFF
j_call: TRBJ1-4; clone_size: few; v_call: TRBV14; d_call: NA; cdr3_nt: TGTGCCAGCAGCCAAGGCAGATCGGGAGGGATCACCTTAACTAATGAAAAACTGTTTTTT; cdr3_aa: CASSQGRSGGITLTNEKLFF
j_call: TRBJ2-2; clone_size: NA; v_call: TRBV7-8; d_call: NA; cdr3_nt: TGTGCCAGCAGCTTACGGGGGTCCGGGGAGCTGTTTTTT; cdr3_aa: CASSLRGSGELFF
j_call: TRBJ2-1; clone_size: NA; v_call: TRBV6-5; d_call: TRBD2; cdr3_nt: TGTGCCAGCAGTTACTCGTATAGCGGGACGGGTGAGCAGTTCTTC; cdr3_aa: CASSYSYSGTGEQFF
j_call: TRBJ2-1; clone_size: NA; v_call: TRBV28; d_call: NA; cdr3_nt: TGTGCCAGCAGTCTGTCCGTCGACAATGAGCAGTTCTTC; cdr3_aa: CASSLSVDNEQFF
j_call: TRBJ2-2; clone_size: once; v_call: TRBV29-1; d_call: NA; cdr3_nt: TGCAGCGTTCAAGGGGCCCCGAACACCGGGGAGCTGTTTTTT; cdr3_aa: CSVQGAPNTGELFF
j_call: TRBJ1-3; clone_size: NA; v_call: TRBV6-5; d_call: TRBD1; cdr3_nt: TGTGCCAGCAGCAGACAGGGCCAATCTGGAAACACCATATATTTT; cdr3_aa: CASSRQGQSGNTIYF
j_call: TRBJ1-5; clone_size: NA; v_call: TRBV27; d_call: NA; cdr3_nt: TGTGCCAGCAGTTTGTTAGGGGTGCGGGGTAGTCAGCCCCAGCATTTT; cdr3_aa: CASSLLGVRGSQPQHF
j_call: TRBJ1-1; clone_size: NA; v_call: TRBV7-9; d_call: NA; cdr3_nt: TGTGCCAGCAGCTTAGCGGGCAGGCCTATACAGGAAGCTTTCTTT; cdr3_aa: CASSLAGRPIQEAFF
j_call: TRBJ2-4; clone_size: NA; v_call: TRBV7-9; d_call: TRBD2; cdr3_nt: TGTGCCAGCAGCTTCCGGACTAGCGGGAGGCCCCTAGCCAAAAACATTCAGTACTTC; cdr3_aa: CASSFRTSGRPLAKNIQYF